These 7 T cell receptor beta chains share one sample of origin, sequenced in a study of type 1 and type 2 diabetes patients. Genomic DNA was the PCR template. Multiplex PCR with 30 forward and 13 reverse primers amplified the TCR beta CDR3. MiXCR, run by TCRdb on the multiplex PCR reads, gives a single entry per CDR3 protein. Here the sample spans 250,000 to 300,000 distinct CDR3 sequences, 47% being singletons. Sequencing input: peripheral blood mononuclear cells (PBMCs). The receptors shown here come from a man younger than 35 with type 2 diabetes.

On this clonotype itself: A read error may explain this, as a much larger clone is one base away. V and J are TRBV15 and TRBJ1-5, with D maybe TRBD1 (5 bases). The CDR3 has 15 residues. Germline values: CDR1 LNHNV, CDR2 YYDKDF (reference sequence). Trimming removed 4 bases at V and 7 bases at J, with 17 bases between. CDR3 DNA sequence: TGTGCCACCAGCACGCGGCGGGGGAGCAGGCAGCCCCAGCATTTT. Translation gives CATSTRRGSRQPQHF.

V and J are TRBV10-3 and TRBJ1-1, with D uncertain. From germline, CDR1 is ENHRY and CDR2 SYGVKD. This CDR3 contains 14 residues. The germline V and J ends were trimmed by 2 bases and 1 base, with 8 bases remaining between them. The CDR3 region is CAISERGKNTEAFF. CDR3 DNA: TGTGCCATCAGTGAGAGAGGGAAGAACACTGAAGCTTTCTTT.

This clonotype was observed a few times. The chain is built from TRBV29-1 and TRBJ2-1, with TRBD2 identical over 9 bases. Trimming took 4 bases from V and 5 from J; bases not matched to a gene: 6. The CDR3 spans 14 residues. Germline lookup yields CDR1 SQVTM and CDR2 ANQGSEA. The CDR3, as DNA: TGCAGCGTTGTGGGACTAGCTTACCACAATGAGCAGTTCTTC. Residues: CSVVGLAYHNEQFF.

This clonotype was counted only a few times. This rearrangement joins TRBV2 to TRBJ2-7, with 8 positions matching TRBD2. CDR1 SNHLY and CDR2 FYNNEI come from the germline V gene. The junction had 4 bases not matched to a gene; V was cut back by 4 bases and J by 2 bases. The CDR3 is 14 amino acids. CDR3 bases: TGTGCCAGCAGTGCGCTAGCGGGCACCTACGAGCAGTACTTC. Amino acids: CASSALAGTYEQYF. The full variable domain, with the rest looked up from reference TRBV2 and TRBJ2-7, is EPEVTQTPSHQVTQMGQEVILRCVPISNHLYFYWYRQILGQKVEFLVSFYNNEISEKSEIFDDQFSVERPDGSNFTLKIRSTKLEDSAMYFCASSALAGTYEQYFGPGTRLTVT.

CDR3 bases: TGTGCCAGTAGATCTTCGGGACAGGGGAGCACTGAAGCTTTCTTT. This translates into CASRSSGQGSTEAFF. V and J are TRBV19 and TRBJ1-1; 10 positions match TRBD1. The CDR3 covers 15 residues. After removal of 6 bases from V and 4 bases from J, the junction contained 8 bases not matched to a gene. In germline, CDR1 is LNHDA, CDR2 SQIVND (reference sequence).

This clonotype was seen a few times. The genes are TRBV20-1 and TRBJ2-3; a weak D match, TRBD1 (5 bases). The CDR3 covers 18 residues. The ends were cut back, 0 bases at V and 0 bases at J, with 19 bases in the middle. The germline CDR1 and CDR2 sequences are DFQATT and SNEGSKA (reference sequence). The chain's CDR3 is CSARDYGIRGASTDTQYF. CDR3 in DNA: TGCAGTGCTAGAGATTATGGGATTAGGGGTGCTAGCACAGATACGCAGTATTTT.

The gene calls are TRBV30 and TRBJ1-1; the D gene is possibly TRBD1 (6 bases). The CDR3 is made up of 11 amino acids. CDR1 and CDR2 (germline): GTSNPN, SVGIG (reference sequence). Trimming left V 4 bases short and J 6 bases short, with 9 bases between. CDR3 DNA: TGTGCCTGGAAAGGGGGGGCTGAAGCTTTCTTT. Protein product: CAWKGGAEAFF. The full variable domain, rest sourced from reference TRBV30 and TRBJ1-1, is SQTIHQWPATLVQPVGSPLSLECTVEGTSNPNLYWYRQAAGRGLQLLFYSVGIGQISSEVPQNLSASRPQDRQFILSSKKLLLSDSGFYLCAWKGGAEAFFGQGTRLTVV.